This T cell receptor beta chain was captured by sequencing in a study of shared clonotypes between healthy human individuals. The CDR3 has 14 residues. Trimming took off 10 bases at V and 0 bases at J, with 15 bases between the two ends. Germline values: CDR1 MNHNY, CDR2 SVGAGI (reference sequence). The data were produced by immunoSEQ multiplex PCR, yet TCRdb's version contains in-frame clones alone and is incomplete. This table has around 1.1 million clones, around 78% appearing once. This TCR was sampled from a man between 18 and 29 years old in good health. Some clones in this sample may be carry-over from other donors' samples. The sample taken for sequencing was memory CD4+ T cells from PBMCs. This sample's subset: CD45RA-negative fraction. The chain joins TRBV6-6 to TRBJ1-2; D is possibly TRBD1 (5 bases). CDR3 region: CATGTPGANYGYTF. The CDR3 nucleotides are TGTGCCACAGGGACTCCGGGAGCTAACTATGGCTACACCTTC.